One and the same sample provided the 9 T cell receptor beta chains below, sequenced in a study of cytomegalovirus exposure and HLA in healthy donors. The repertoire was sequenced with immunoSEQ multiplex PCR; TCRdb's copy has only in-frame clones and lacks some. Found here are 170,000 or so clones, around 81% of them singletons; the top ten hold roughly 2.8%. Sequencing used PBMCs. These receptors came from a woman between 18 and 29 years old in good health and CMV-seropositive.

This clone occurred a few times. This chain links TRBV7-9 with TRBJ1-6; 8 bases agree with TRBD1. The trim removed 7 bases at V and 8 bases at J, leaving 7 bases unmatched. This CDR3 has 14 amino acids. The germline V gene has CDR1 SEHNR and CDR2 FQNEAQ (reference sequence). CDR3: CASNRGRGDSPLHF. The DNA for the CDR3 is TGTGCCAGCAACAGGGGGAGGGGGGATTCACCCCTCCACTTT.

This chain joins TRBV5-1 and TRBJ1-4; D not certain. Germline V gene lookup returns CDR1 SGHRS and CDR2 YFSETQ. The CDR3 contains 15 residues. Trimming cost V 0 bases and J 5 bases, with 11 bases left between them. The CDR3 protein is CASSLGGSRNEKLFF. CDR3 sequence (DNA): TGCGCCAGCAGCTTGGGCGGCAGCAGAAATGAAAAACTGTTTTTT.

The chain uses TRBV19 and TRBJ2-3; D remains ambiguous. The CDR3 is made up of 15 amino acids. V shed 2 bases and J shed 5 bases, with 14 bases lying between them. Germline V gives CDR1 LNHDA, CDR2 SQIVND (reference sequence). The CDR3 nucleotides read TGTGCCAGTAGTATAACCCCTTCCGGTAGAGATACGCAGTATTTT. Amino acids: CASSITPSGRDTQYF.

The rearrangement joins TRBV7-2 to TRBJ2-2, with 8 positions matching TRBD2. CDR1 and CDR2 from the germline V gene are SGHTA and FQGNSA. This CDR3 is built from 15 residues. Unmatched junction bases numbered 5, after V lost 8 bases and J lost 0 bases. The DNA of the CDR3 is TGTGCCAGCTTCACGGGGGGGTCGAACACCGGGGAGCTGTTTTTT. Encoded protein: CASFTGGSNTGELFF.

The J gene is TRBJ1-2, the V gene TRBV7-8, with 10 bases aligning to TRBD1. This CDR3 spans 17 amino acids. V was clipped by 4 bases and J by 7 bases; unmatched bases: 15. Looked up from germline, CDR1 is SGHVS and CDR2 is FQNEAQ. CDR3 coding DNA: TGTGCCAGCAGCTCGGAAATCCCTGACAGGGGGCTGAGTGGCTACACCTTC. Its translation: CASSSEIPDRGLSGYTF.

The chain combines TRBV5-1 with TRBJ2-5; D might be TRBD1 (6 bases). This CDR3 is built from 15 residues. Trimming removed 1 base from V and 5 bases from J, with 15 bases in between. The germline V gene has CDR1 SGHRS and CDR2 YFSETQ. The CDR3 reads CASSLNTGNDETQYF. In DNA, the CDR3 is TGCGCCAGCAGCTTGAATACAGGGAATGACGAGACCCAGTACTTC.

The V call is TRBV5-1, the J call TRBJ1-3, with D tentatively TRBD1 (5 bases). This CDR3 is 13 amino acids long. Germline V gene data show CDR1 as SGHRS and CDR2 as YFSETQ. V lost 5 bases and J 2 bases, leaving 8 bases between the germline ends. The CDR3 protein is CASRDNTGNTIYF. In nucleotides, the CDR3 is TGCGCCAGCAGGGACAACACTGGAAACACCATATATTTT.

The V and J genes are TRBV7-9 and TRBJ1-1; D is ambiguous. The germline CDR1 and CDR2 sequences are SEHNR and FQNEAQ (reference sequence). This CDR3 comprises 11 residues. The V end lost 7 bases, the J end lost 6 bases, and 9 bases lay between the germline ends. This CDR3 is CASIIEAEAFF. CDR3 in DNA: TGTGCCAGCATCATAGAGGCTGAAGCTTTCTTT.

This clone was counted once. The rearrangement joins TRBV2 to TRBJ2-3; no firm D call. Germline V gene sequence: CDR1 SNHLY, CDR2 FYNNEI. CDR3 length equals 11 residues. Deletions cut 10 bases from V and 2 bases from J, with 7 bases between. CDR3 in DNA: TGTGCCATCTACTACACAGATACGCAGTATTTT. Encoded protein: CAIYYTDTQYF. The entire variable domain, with the rest obtained from reference TRBV2 and TRBJ2-3, is as follows: EPEVTQTPSHQVTQMGQEVILRCVPISNHLYFYWYRQILGQKVEFLVSFYNNEISEKSEIFDDQFSVERPDGSNFTLKIRSTKLEDSAMYFCAIYYTDTQYFGPGTRLTVL.